This TCR beta chain was sequenced during a study of T cell changes during pregnancy in multiple sclerosis. CDR1 SGHTA and CDR2 FQGNSA come from the germline V gene. The CDR3 has 14 residues. Trimming took 5 bases from V and 4 from J; bases not matched to a gene: 6. The table came from immunoSEQ multiplex PCR; TCRdb's copy has only in-frame clones and leaves some out. The table has approximately 85,000 clones, 91% seen once. The starting material was peripheral blood, obtained in the first trimester of pregnancy. The V gene is TRBV7-2, the J gene TRBJ2-3; 7 bases are a match to TRBD2. This TCR was recovered from a female donor with multiple sclerosis, enrolled in a pregnancy study. The CDR3: CASSPGLSADTQYF. The CDR3 nucleotides read TGTGCCAGCAGCCCGGGACTATCAGCAGATACGCAGTATTTT.